Sequencing of this T cell receptor beta chain was carried out in a study of blood T cells in healthy people across ages. The CDR3 has 16 amino acids. V lost 6 bases and J 2 bases, leaving 18 bases between the germline ends. Together with a sample-barcoded 5' primer, a J-beta primer mix was included in a second PCR lasting roughly 6 to 12 cycles. TCRdb re-derived calls from the 5' RACE reads in MiXCR, one entry per CDR3 protein. The sample has fewer than 800,000 distinct CDR3 sequences; over 45% are singletons. The sequenced sample consisted of blood. The rearrangement joins TRBV12-3 or TRBV12-4 to TRBJ2-3; D is perhaps TRBD2 (6 bases). The source of this sequence is a woman aged 55-75 years in good health. The CDR3 region is CASRRGLGLTTDTQYF. CDR3 coding DNA: TGTGCCAGCAGACGGGGACTCGGGCTAACCACAGATACGCAGTATTTT.